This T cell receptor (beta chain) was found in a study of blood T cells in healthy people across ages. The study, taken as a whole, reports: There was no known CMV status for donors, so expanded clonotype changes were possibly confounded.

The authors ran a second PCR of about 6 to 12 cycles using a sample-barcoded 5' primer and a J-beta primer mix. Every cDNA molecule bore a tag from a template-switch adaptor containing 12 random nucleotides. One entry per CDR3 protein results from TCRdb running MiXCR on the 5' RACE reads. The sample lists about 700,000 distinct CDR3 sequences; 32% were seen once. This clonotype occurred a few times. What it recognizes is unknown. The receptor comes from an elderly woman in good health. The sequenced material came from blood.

The CDR3 DNA follows: TGTGCTAGTCACCCCCAGGGCGGCGGGAACACTGAAGCTTTCTTT. Amino acid sequence: CASHPQGGGNTEAFF. The gene calls are TRBV12-5 and TRBJ1-1, with a possible D match to TRBD1 (5 bases). The germline V gene encodes CDR1 LGHNT and CDR2 FRNRAP. V dropped 8 bases and J dropped 1 base, with 17 bases sitting between them. This CDR3 region has 15 residues.